Below are 15 T cell receptor beta chains sequenced from a single sample in a study of tumor-infiltrating lymphocytes in primary liver carcinoma. Reverse transcription of roughly 470 ng total RNA with a constant-region primer produced TCR beta cDNA. Amplification in three nested multiplex PCR rounds with slightly modified ARM-PCR gave rise to TCR beta libraries. TRBV1-TRBV30 forward primers paired with a C-beta reverse primer were used in the first two PCR rounds, which ran roughly 9 cycles each. Each CDR3 protein is one row after TCRdb ran MiXCR on the multiplex PCR reads. The repertoire holds about 350,000 distinct CDR3 sequences, 65% seen once, with about 6.1% in the top ten. Germline DNA was also extracted, with blood RNA taken from unsorted whole blood. Input material: peripheral blood. All receptors come from a man between 40 and 49 years old with primary liver carcinoma and hepatitis B virus infection.

The chain employs TRBV6-6 and TRBJ1-5, with a weak D call TRBD1 (6 bases). V was cut by 6 bases and J by 11 bases, with 23 bases left in between. This CDR3 contains 15 residues. CDR1 is MNHNY and CDR2 is SVGAGI in the germline V gene (reference sequence). The DNA for the CDR3 is TGTGCCAGCAGACCTGCAGGGGTCGTGGGTGAGTCCCAGCATTTT. Its translation is CASRPAGVVGESQHF.

As regards this clonotype: With a much larger clone just one base away, this may be a read error. The gene calls are TRBV6-5 and TRBJ1-2; D gene uncertain. The CDR3 has 11 amino acids. Germline V gene sequence: CDR1 MNHEY, CDR2 SVGAGI. The CDR3 is CAGSSGNGYTF. CDR3 nucleotides: TGTGCCGGCAGCTCTGGAAATGGCTACACCTTC.

This clonotype has a handful of counts. The germline gene is not matched at one end of the junction; a read error may be the cause. The V and J genes are TRBV6-5 and TRBJ1-2; weak D call: TRBD1 (6 bases). Germline CDR1 is MNHEY and CDR2 is SVGAGI. The length of the CDR3 is 13 residues. The CDR3 DNA is TGTGCCAACAGTTCGTCGGGGGCAAGTGGCTACACCTTC. Translation gives CANSSSGASGYTF.

The chain couples TRBV6-5 to TRBJ1-5; D is undetermined. The DNA end favors TRBJ2-3, so the J call may be wrong. Looked up from germline, CDR1 is MNHEY and CDR2 is SVGAGI. The CDR3 runs to 14 residues. CDR3 sequence (DNA): TGTGCCAGCAGTTATTCTAATGGCAGTCAGCCCCAGTATTTT. As protein: CASSYSNGSQPQYF.

This clonotype was observed at least ten times. J is TRBJ1-2 and V is TRBV6-5; D gene ambiguous. CDR3 length: 14 residues. The V gene lost 8 bases and the J gene lost 5 bases, with 18 bases spanning the gap. Looked up from germline, CDR1 is MNHEY and CDR2 is SVGAGI. Here the CDR3 reads CASHTGRSSYGYTF. The CDR3 nucleotides read TGTGCCAGCCATACCGGACGATCCTCTTATGGCTACACCTTC.

This clonotype has a single count. Here the CDR3 omits its conserved ending phenylalanine or tryptophan, so a read error is the likely source. The chain has TRBV28 and TRBJ2-2; the match to TRBD2 covers 12 bases. The CDR3 contains 16 residues. The germline V gene encodes CDR1 MDHEN and CDR2 SYDVKM. J was trimmed by 5 bases and V by 4 bases; bases with no gene match: 5. For the CDR3, the DNA is TGTGCCAGCAGTTCGGGACTAGCGGGCCGTACCGGGGAGCTGTTTTTG. Its protein product is CASSSGLAGRTGELFL.

Note on this clonotype: One end of the junction is discordant with germline, which a read error may explain. The chain has TRBV11-2 and TRBJ2-5, with 7 bases matching TRBD1. CDR3 length: 15 amino acids. Per germline, CDR1 SGHAT and CDR2 FQNNGV. As DNA, the CDR3 is TGTGCTAGCAGCTTAACGACAGGGTGGCAAGAGATCCAGTACTTC. Amino acid sequence: CASSLTTGWQEIQYF.

This clonotype has more than one count but fewer than ten. Just one base apart from a much larger clone, this may be a read error. This chain joins TRBV4-3 and TRBJ2-7; maybe TRBD1 (6 bases). CDR3 length equals 15 residues. The V end lost 2 bases, the J end lost 3 bases, and 14 bases lay between the germline ends. CDR1 is LGHNA, CDR2 YSLEER, per germline. The CDR3 here is CASSQNLGADYEQYF. CDR3 DNA sequence: TGCGCCAGCAGCCAAAATTTGGGGGCGGACTACGAGCAGTACTTC.

A word on this clonotype: With a much larger clone just one base away, this may be a read error. The chain recombines TRBV5-1 with TRBJ2-5, with TRBD2 identical over 10 bases. Germline values: CDR1 SGHRS, CDR2 YFSETQ. The CDR3 has 14 amino acids. The CDR3: CSSSWTSGEETQYF. The DNA of the CDR3 is TGCTCCAGCAGCTGGACTAGCGGAGAAGAGACCCAGTACTTC.

With regard to this clonotype: A junction boundary mismatches the germline segment, possibly from a read error. The CDR3 coding sequence is TGCGCCAGCAGTGAACCGGCAAGACCATACGAGCTATACTTT. Translating gives CASSEPARPYELYF. This chain joins TRBV10-1 and TRBJ2-7, with D uncertain. Germline CDR1 reads WNHNN; CDR2 reads SYGVQD (reference sequence). The CDR3 totals 14 residues.

Of note for this clonotype: A much more abundant neighbour one base away suggests this may be a read error. The rearrangement links TRBV5-5 to TRBJ2-1; TRBD1 aligns across 7 bases. Germline V lookup: CDR1 SGHKS, CDR2 YYEKEE (reference sequence). V shed 0 bases, J shed 10 bases, and the junction held 10 bases outside the gene matches. The CDR3 loop spans 15 amino acids. Written as DNA, the CDR3 is TGTGCCAGCAGCTTGGGGTCGGACAGGAGATACGAGCAGTTCTTC. Translation: CASSLGSDRRYEQFF.

V and J are TRBV5-4 and TRBJ2-7; D gene uncertain. Trimming cost V 7 bases and J 0 bases, with 8 bases left between them. Germline V gene lookup returns CDR1 SGHNT and CDR2 YYREEE (reference sequence). The CDR3 sequence is 12 residues long. The CDR3 protein is CASQIDSYEQYF. The CDR3 DNA sequence: TGTGCCAGCCAAATAGACTCCTACGAGCAGTACTTC.

This clonotype was detected many times. This chain uses TRBV29-1 with TRBJ1-1; D is undetermined. Looked up from germline, CDR1 is SQVTM and CDR2 is ANQGSEA. The CDR3 sequence is 13 residues long. The V and J ends lost 1 base and 2 bases respectively, with 8 bases between them. The CDR3 DNA reads TGCAGCGTTGAAGGACGCCTAAACACTGAAGCTTTCTTT. Translating gives CSVEGRLNTEAFF.

The chain carries TRBV5-4 and TRBJ2-5; D tentatively fits TRBD1 or TRBD2 (5 bases each). The V and J ends lost 3 bases and 4 bases respectively, with 19 bases between them. Looked up from germline, CDR1 is SGHNT and CDR2 is YYREEE (reference sequence). The CDR3 has 16 amino acids. CDR3 DNA sequence: TGTGCCAGCAGCTCTCCGGGACCGACGTACCGAGAGACCCAGTACTTC. It is translated as CASSSPGPTYRETQYF. Full variable domain (rest looked up from reference TRBV5-4 and TRBJ2-5): ETGVTQSPTHLIKTRGQQVTLRCSSQSGHNTVSWYQQALGQGPQFIFQYYREEENGRGNFPPRFSGLQFPNYSSELNVNALELDDSALYLCASSSPGPTYRETQYFGPGTRLLVL.

About this clonotype: The junction departs from the called germline gene at one end, perhaps through a read error. The V call is TRBV10-3, the J call TRBJ1-4, with 9 bases aligning to TRBD1. The CDR3 consists of 14 residues. Germline V CDR1 and CDR2: ENHRY, SYGVKD. The CDR3 here is CAFSRTGANEKLFF. The DNA for the CDR3 is TGTGCCTTCAGTAGGACAGGGGCTAATGAAAAACTGTTTTTT.